The 22 T cell receptor beta chains below come from one sample, sequenced in a study of T cells after yellow fever vaccination. TCRdb ran MiXCR on the 5' RACE reads and lists one entry per CDR3 protein. The table includes around 310,000 distinct CDR3 sequences, 3.5% to 4.5% detected once. Source: PBMCs, taken 15 days after the yellow fever booster vaccination. The origin of the receptors is a man younger than 35 who received the YFV17D yellow fever vaccine.

This clonotype was seen a few times. V and J are TRBV5-5 and TRBJ1-1; the D is unclear. Deletions cut 3 bases from V and 2 bases from J, with 8 bases between. The CDR3 is 13 amino acids. CDR1 and CDR2 (germline): SGHKS, YYEKEE (reference sequence). The CDR3 sequence is CASSSEGNTEAFF. CDR3 nucleotide sequence: TGTGCCAGCAGCTCCGAGGGAAACACTGAAGCTTTCTTT.

This clonotype was seen repeatedly, ten times or more. J is TRBJ2-6 and V is TRBV10-3, with D perhaps TRBD2 (6 bases). Germline V gene lookup returns CDR1 ENHRY and CDR2 SYGVKD. The CDR3 contains 16 residues. Trimming left V 4 bases short and J 2 bases short, with 12 bases between. CDR3 protein: CAISGTGGAGANVLTF. CDR3 nucleotides: TGTGCCATCAGTGGAACAGGAGGGGCTGGGGCCAACGTCCTGACTTTC.

This clonotype came up a few times. The chain is built from TRBV2 and TRBJ1-2; D remains unclear. Germline loops: CDR1 SNHLY, CDR2 FYNNEI. The CDR3 extends over 14 amino acids. V gave up 3 bases and J gave up 4 bases, with 12 bases separating them. CDR3 sequence (DNA): TGTGCCAGCAGTGAGACGGAGAGCCGCTATGGCTACACCTTC. Protein: CASSETESRYGYTF. Drawing the rest from reference TRBV2 and TRBJ1-2, the complete variable domain is EPEVTQTPSHQVTQMGQEVILRCVPISNHLYFYWYRQILGQKVEFLVSFYNNEISEKSEIFDDQFSVERPDGSNFTLKIRSTKLEDSAMYFCASSETESRYGYTFGSGTRLTVV.

This clonotype has just a few counts. The chain uses TRBV7-8 and TRBJ2-5, with 13 bases identical to TRBD2. The V gene end was trimmed by 1 base and the J gene end by 2 bases; junction bases not matched to a gene: 4. Germline V gene lookup returns CDR1 SGHVS and CDR2 FQNEAQ. The CDR3 has 17 amino acids. The CDR3 protein is CASSLVGTSGIQETQYF. The CDR3 bases are TGTGCCAGCAGCTTAGTCGGGACTAGCGGGATTCAAGAGACCCAGTACTTC.

This clonotype was seen only a few times. J is TRBJ2-3 and V is TRBV6-5; no reliable D call. CDR1 and CDR2 (germline): MNHEY, SVGAGI. V was clipped by 6 bases and J by 2 bases, with 9 bases between them. The CDR3 has 13 residues. Here the CDR3 reads CASSTGDTDTQYF. CDR3 in DNA: TGTGCCAGCAGCACCGGTGACACAGATACGCAGTATTTT.

The chain is built from TRBV6-6 and TRBJ1-5; the match to TRBD1 covers 7 bases. The V gene end was trimmed by 10 bases and the J gene end by 3 bases; junction bases not matched to a gene: 6. CDR1 and CDR2 (germline): MNHNY, SVGAGI (reference sequence). This CDR3 is 13 amino acids long. CDR3 protein: CAIGQDLNQPQHF. The CDR3, as DNA: TGTGCCATCGGACAGGACCTCAATCAGCCCCAGCATTTT.

This clonotype was counted only a few times. V is TRBV6-5 and J is TRBJ2-1; 8 bases are shared with TRBD2. Germline V gives CDR1 MNHEY, CDR2 SVGAGI. This CDR3 region has 19 residues. The ends lost 2 bases at V and 10 bases at J; junction bases unmatched: 22. The CDR3 DNA reads TGTGCCAGCAGTTACAAGCGGGGGTTGGGGACTCCGGAGAGAAGGGAGCAGTTCTTC. Translation gives CASSYKRGLGTPERREQFF.

This clonotype was observed at least ten times. This chain links TRBV7-2 with TRBJ2-3, with 12 bases that match TRBD2. The junction had 3 bases not matched to a gene; V was cut back by 2 bases and J by 6 bases. CDR1 SGHTA and CDR2 FQGNSA come from the germline V gene. The CDR3 consists of 15 residues. The CDR3 region has the DNA TGTGCCAGCAGCTTACTAGCGGGGGGGCGGGATACGCAGTATTTT. Translating gives CASSLLAGGRDTQYF.

This clonotype was counted ten times or more. This sequence joins TRBV7-9 and TRBJ2-1, with unresolved D. The germline V and J ends were trimmed by 4 bases and 0 bases, with 19 bases remaining between them. Germline V gene lookup returns CDR1 SEHNR and CDR2 FQNEAQ (reference sequence). The CDR3 covers 18 residues. The CDR3, as DNA: TGTGCCAGCAGCTCGTCTACCCCTCGTCCGAGCTCCTACAATGAGCAGTTCTTC. Encoded protein: CASSSSTPRPSSYNEQFF. The full variable domain, its missing parts supplied by reference TRBV7-9 and TRBJ2-1, is DTGVSQNPRHKITKRGQNVTFRCDPISEHNRLYWYRQTLGQGPEFLTYFQNEAQLEKSRLLSDRFSAERPKGSFSTLEIQRTEQGDSAMYLCASSSSTPRPSSYNEQFFGPGTRLTVL.

This chain joins TRBV10-3 and TRBJ1-2; D is uncertain. The V end was cut by 4 bases, the J end by 1 base, with 10 bases between. Germline V gene data show CDR1 as ENHRY and CDR2 as SYGVKD. The CDR3 has 14 amino acids. This chain's CDR3 is CAISASSGNYGYTF. As DNA, the CDR3 is TGTGCCATCAGTGCCTCGAGCGGTAACTATGGCTACACCTTC.

In this sample, this clonotype turned up a few times. V and J are TRBV18 and TRBJ1-1, with no clear D. CDR1 is KGHSH, CDR2 LQKENI, per germline. This CDR3 is 15 amino acids long. V was cut by 4 bases and J by 1 base, with 13 bases left in between. CDR3 region: CASSRFFRRNTEAFF. CDR3 nucleotides: TGTGCCAGCTCACGATTTTTTAGGAGGAACACTGAAGCTTTCTTT. The full variable domain, with the rest looked up from reference TRBV18 and TRBJ1-1, is NAGVMQNPRHLVRRRGQEARLRCSPMKGHSHVYWYRQLPEEGLKFMVYLQKENIIDESGMPKERFSAEFPKEGPSILRIQQVVRGDSAAYFCASSRFFRRNTEAFFGQGTRLTVV.

In this sample, this clonotype turned up many times. The J gene is TRBJ2-7, the V gene TRBV4-3, with D possibly matching TRBD1 (6 bases). Germline V lookup: CDR1 LGHNA, CDR2 YSLEER. The CDR3 is 13 residues long. The V and J ends lost 1 base and 7 bases respectively, with 11 bases between them. CDR3 residues: CASSQGTVIEQYV. The CDR3 nucleotides read TGCGCCAGCAGCCAAGGGACAGTGATAGAGCAGTACGTC.

At least ten counts were recorded for this clonotype. V is TRBV20-1 and J is TRBJ2-7, with 10 bases identical to TRBD1. With 3 bases clipped from V and 2 bases from J, the junction kept 10 bases outside the gene matches. This CDR3 is built from 16 residues. Germline CDR1 reads DFQATT; CDR2 reads SNEGSKA (reference sequence). In DNA, the CDR3 is TGCAGTGCTAGGGGTCCAGGGACAGGGGCCCCCTACGAGCAGTACGTC. Translation: CSARGPGTGAPYEQYV.

This clonotype was seen repeatedly, ten times or more. The chain couples TRBV3-1 to TRBJ2-3; D gene uncertain. This CDR3 contains 13 residues. The germline V gene has CDR1 LGHDT and CDR2 YNNKEL (reference sequence). The V gene lost 8 bases and the J gene lost 0 bases, with 9 bases spanning the gap. CDR3 sequence (DNA): TGTGCCAGCGGACCGACTAGCACAGATACGCAGTATTTT. This sequence encodes CASGPTSTDTQYF.

This clonotype was recorded a few times. V and J are TRBV15 and TRBJ2-5; the D gene is possibly TRBD1 (6 bases). Germline CDR1 is LNHNV and CDR2 is YYDKDF (reference sequence). CDR3 length: 15 residues. The V and J ends lost 1 base and 2 bases respectively, with 11 bases between them. This CDR3 is CATSRVWQGQETQYF. The CDR3, as DNA: TGTGCCACCAGCAGAGTATGGCAGGGGCAAGAGACCCAGTACTTC.

This clonotype was observed many times. The V call is TRBV6-5, the J call TRBJ1-2; D is undetermined. The CDR3 sequence is 15 residues long. Germline CDR1 MNHEY, CDR2 SVGAGI. Trimming shortened V by 5 bases and J by 0 bases, and 13 bases separated the two germline ends. The chain's CDR3 is CASSEWSQTNYGYTF. The CDR3, as DNA: TGTGCCAGCAGTGAGTGGTCCCAGACTAACTATGGCTACACCTTC.

This clonotype has at least ten counts. The V call is TRBV6-6, the J call TRBJ2-3; D is undetermined. Germline loops: CDR1 MNHNY, CDR2 SVGAGI (reference sequence). The CDR3 loop spans 13 amino acids. Trimming removed 2 bases from V and 0 bases from J, with 3 bases in between. The CDR3 region has the DNA TGTGCCAGCAGTTACCCAAGCACAGATACGCAGTATTTT. Encoded protein: CASSYPSTDTQYF.

For the CDR3, the DNA is TGTGCCAGCTCCGGGGAGACTTATACTTTCACAGATACGCAGTATTTT. It codes for CASSGETYTFTDTQYF. This chain joins TRBV5-4 and TRBJ2-3; TRBD2 might be the D (5 bases). V lost 7 bases, J lost 2 bases, and 20 bases lay in between. Germline V lookup: CDR1 SGHNT, CDR2 YYREEE (reference sequence). The CDR3 is 16 amino acids.

A few counts support this clonotype. This chain links TRBV7-9 with TRBJ1-6; D is uncertain. The CDR3 has 13 residues. Germline V gives CDR1 SEHNR, CDR2 FQNEAQ (reference sequence). The V end was cut by 4 bases, the J end by 8 bases, with 9 bases between. The CDR3 here is CASSSNGDSPLHF. In nucleotides, the CDR3 is TGTGCCAGCAGCTCAAACGGAGATTCACCCCTCCACTTT.

There are a few counts of this clonotype. This chain links TRBV7-3 with TRBJ2-2; TRBD2 aligns across 7 bases. The CDR3 totals 14 residues. The V and J ends lost 4 bases and 4 bases, in that order; junction bases with no gene match: 3. Germline CDR1 SGHTA, CDR2 FQGTGA. The CDR3 DNA sequence: TGTGCCAGCAGCTCGGGGACTATCACCGGGGAGCTGTTTTTT. Encoded protein: CASSSGTITGELFF.

This clonotype was counted at least ten times. The V gene is TRBV3-1, the J gene TRBJ1-6; D remains unclear. The V gene lost 1 base and the J gene lost 8 bases, with 6 bases spanning the gap. From germline, CDR1 is LGHDT and CDR2 YNNKEL (reference sequence). The CDR3 consists of 13 residues. Written as DNA, the CDR3 is TGTGCCAGCAGCCAAGGACGGGATTCACCCCTCCACTTT. Its translation is CASSQGRDSPLHF.

This clonotype was seen at least ten times. This chain uses TRBV20-1 with TRBJ2-5; the match to TRBD2 covers 8 bases. Germline V gives CDR1 DFQATT, CDR2 SNEGSKA (reference sequence). The CDR3 is made up of 14 amino acids. V lost 1 base to trimming and J lost 5 bases; unmatched junction nucleotides: 6. The DNA for the CDR3 is TGCAGTGCTAGAGTCGGGGGGGCCGGGGAGACCCAGTACTTC. This codes for CSARVGGAGETQYF.